This is a list of T cell receptor beta chains from one sample in a study of T-cell memory formation after mild COVID-19. MiXCR was run by TCRdb on the 5' RACE reads, yielding one entry per CDR3 protein. Among some 57,000 distinct CDR3 sequences, 10% to 15% were seen once, and the ten largest hold approximately 26%. The sample consisted of PBMCs or a T cell subset sorted from them (not recorded which). Receptors originate from a man aged 18 to 30 who had mild COVID-19 (a few samples of this study predate the infection). Cell type and time point are not known. CDR3s include the opening cysteine and the closing phenylalanine or tryptophan. A D gene is named only where the DNA matches it firmly. Clone size, where shown, is once, few, many, or a class for clones that have expanded.

size	J	D	V	DNA	CDR3
-	TRBJ2-3	-	TRBV7-9	TGTGCCAGCAGCTCACGAGCGGAGGGTGGAGATACGCAGTATTTT	CASSSRAEGGDTQYF
few	TRBJ2-3	-	TRBV5-1	TGCGCCAGCAGCTCCCGGGACTTCTTCACAGATACGCAGTACTTT	CASSSRDFFTDTQYF
few	TRBJ1-2	-	TRBV25-1	TGTGCCAGCCTAGACAGGAAGGATGGCTACACCTTC	CASLDRKDGYTF
few	TRBJ2-2	TRBD2	TRBV28	TGTGCCAGCAGTTTAGTAGCGGGGATGGCCGGGGAGCTGTTTTTT	CASSLVAGMAGELFF
few	TRBJ2-1	-	TRBV29-1	TGCAGCGTCTGGGGCGCGACGGGGAATGAGCAGTTCTTC	CSVWGATGNEQFF
few	TRBJ1-1	TRBD1	TRBV5-6	TGTGCCAGCAGCTTGCCGGGACAGGCGTCCGAAGCTTTCTTT	CASSLPGQASEAFF
-	TRBJ1-6	-	TRBV7-2	TGTGCCAGCAGGCGAATGGGTACACCCCTCCACTTT	CASRRMGTPLHF
-	TRBJ2-6	-	TRBV4-1	TGCGCCAGCAGCCAAGGACCCACAGGGTCTGGGGCCAACGTCCTGACTTTC	CASSQGPTGSGANVLTF
-	TRBJ1-1	-	TRBV9	TGTGCCAGCAGCGTAGATCCCTGGATGACTGAAGCTTTCTTT	CASSVDPWMTEAFF
many	TRBJ1-4	-	TRBV27	TGTGCCAGCAGTTTTTCCCGCGATCCTGAAAAACTGTTTTTT	CASSFSRDPEKLFF
many	TRBJ1-1	-	TRBV7-9	TGTGCCAGCAGCTTACCTGGGCTGGGCATGAACACTGAAGCTTTCTTT	CASSLPGLGMNTEAFF
-	TRBJ1-5	-	TRBV20-1	TGCAGTGCTCCGTATGAGGGGCCCCAGCATTTT	CSAPYEGPQHF
-	TRBJ2-5	-	TRBV9	TGTGCCAGCAGCGTAGAGGGGGACGCGGAGGAGGAGACCCAGTACTTC	CASSVEGDAEEETQYF
few	TRBJ1-2	-	TRBV29-1	TGCAGCGTTGTGGACACCTATGGCTACACCTTC	CSVVDTYGYTF
-	TRBJ1-5	-	TRBV7-6	TGTGCCAGCAGCTTAGGGGGAGTTCAGCCCCAGCATTTT	CASSLGGVQPQHF
-	TRBJ1-2	-	TRBV19	TGTGCCAGTAATCCGCCGCAGGGCTATGGCTACACCTTC	CASNPPQGYGYTF
few	TRBJ1-3	-	TRBV3-1	TGTGCCAGCAGCCAGAGAAGCGGAGACACCATATATTTT	CASSQRSGDTIYF
few	TRBJ2-7	-	TRBV3-1	TGTGCCAGCAGCTTTCGGGGGAACGAGCAGTACTTC	CASSFRGNEQYF
few	TRBJ2-3	TRBD1	TRBV24-1	TGTGCCACCGAGGGACAGGGAACGGATACGCAGTATTTT	CATEGQGTDTQYF
-	TRBJ1-5	-	TRBV7-8	TGTGCCAGCAGCGCGTACAGGGTACCTAGCAATCAGCCCCAGCATTTT	CASSAYRVPSNQPQHF
few	TRBJ2-4	-	TRBV20-1	TGCAGTGCTAGCCCAGGAGCCAAAAACATTCAGTACTTC	CSASPGAKNIQYF
-	TRBJ2-2	TRBD2	TRBV5-6	TGTGCCAGCAGCAAAATAGCGGGGGAGTACACCGGGGAGCTGTTTTTT	CASSKIAGEYTGELFF
-	TRBJ1-2	-	TRBV4-2	TGTGCCAGCAGCCAAGTCGGGGATGGCTACACCTTC	CASSQVGDGYTF
few	TRBJ1-1	-	TRBV7-2	TGTGCCAGCAGCTTCACCTTCCTGGGTGAGACTGAAGCTTTCTTT	CASSFTFLGETEAFF
-	TRBJ1-1	TRBD1	TRBV2	TGTGCCAGCAGTGGAAGCAGGGGGCGAACTGAAGCTTTCTTT	CASSGSRGRTEAFF
few	TRBJ1-1	TRBD1	TRBV10-3	TGTGCCATCAGAAGGGACAGGGGGGAACCTGAAGCTTTCTTT	CAIRRDRGEPEAFF
many	TRBJ2-7	-	TRBV7-6	TGTGCCAGCAGCTTCGGGACACGGCCTACCAACGAGCAGTACTTC	CASSFGTRPTNEQYF
few	TRBJ1-2	TRBD1	TRBV6-6	TGTGCCAGCAGTTACTCCGGGACAGGTTCAAATGGCTACACCTTC	CASSYSGTGSNGYTF
-	TRBJ1-1	TRBD1	TRBV5-1	TGCGCCAGCAGCTTTACAGGGGTGAGCGCTGAAGCTTTCTTT	CASSFTGVSAEAFF
-	TRBJ2-1	TRBD1	TRBV4-3	TGCGCCAGCAGCCACGGTGGACAGGGGACTGCTGAGCAGTTCTTC	CASSHGGQGTAEQFF
many	TRBJ1-1	-	TRBV29-1	TGCAGCGTTGTCTCCCCGCGGAGTCCTGAAGCTTTCTTT	CSVVSPRSPEAFF
few	TRBJ2-2	-	TRBV4-1	TGCGCCAGCAGCCAAGTCGGGCTCCAGGACTCAGGCACCGGGGAGCTGTTTTTT	CASSQVGLQDSGTGELFF